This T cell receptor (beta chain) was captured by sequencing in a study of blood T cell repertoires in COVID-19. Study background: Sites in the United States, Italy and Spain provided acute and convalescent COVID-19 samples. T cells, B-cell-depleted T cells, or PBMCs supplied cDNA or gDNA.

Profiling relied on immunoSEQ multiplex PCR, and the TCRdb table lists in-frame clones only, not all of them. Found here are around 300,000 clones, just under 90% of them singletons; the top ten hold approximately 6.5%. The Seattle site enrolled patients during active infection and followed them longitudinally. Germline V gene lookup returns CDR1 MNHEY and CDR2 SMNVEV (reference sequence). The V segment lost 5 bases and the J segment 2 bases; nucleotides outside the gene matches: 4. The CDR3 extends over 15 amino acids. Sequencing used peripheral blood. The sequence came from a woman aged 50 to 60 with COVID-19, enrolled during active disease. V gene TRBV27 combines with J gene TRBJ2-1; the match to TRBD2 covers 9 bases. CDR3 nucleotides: TGTGCCAGCAGTCTACTAGCGGGCCCCTACAATGAGCAGTTCTTC. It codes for CASSLLAGPYNEQFF.